Each of the 5 T cell receptor beta chains below was sequenced from the same sample in a study of shared T cell receptors in the human thymus. The data were produced by immunoSEQ multiplex PCR, yet TCRdb's version contains in-frame clones alone and is incomplete. The sample has roughly 500,000 clones; approximately 80% are singletons. This sample was shared with a second study, whose subject was human thymus T cells.

Source material: thymocytes. The receptors were sampled from a boy younger than two with a congenital heart defect.

This clone has just one count. This chain connects TRBV13 to TRBJ2-7; the match to TRBD1 covers 10 bases. The V segment lost 5 bases and the J segment 4 bases; nucleotides outside the gene matches: 8. The germline gives CDR1 PRHDT, CDR2 FYEKMQ (reference sequence). This CDR3 has 15 amino acids. The CDR3 spells CASSLPGQGMYEQYF. As DNA, the CDR3 is TGTGCCAGCAGCCTGCCGGGACAGGGGATGTACGAGCAGTACTTC.

The chain links TRBV4-2 to TRBJ1-2, with no clear D. Germline values: CDR1 LGHNA, CDR2 YNFKEQ. CDR3 length: 16 amino acids. V dropped 0 bases and J dropped 2 bases, with 13 bases sitting between them. The CDR3: CASSQDGGYRNYGYTF. CDR3 nucleotides: TGTGCCAGCAGCCAAGATGGAGGATACAGAAACTATGGCTACACCTTC.

The J gene is TRBJ2-7, the V gene TRBV5-1; a possible D gene is TRBD1 (5 bases). CDR1 and CDR2 (germline): SGHRS, YFSETQ. This CDR3 comprises 14 residues. Trimming cost V 2 bases and J 3 bases, with 12 bases left between them. The CDR3 DNA reads TGCGCCAGCAGCTTTCTCAGGCAGGGCTACGAGCAGTACTTC. As protein: CASSFLRQGYEQYF.

Only a few counts were recorded for this clone. The chain carries TRBV19 and TRBJ1-1; possibly TRBD1 for D (5 bases). Germline lookup yields CDR1 LNHDA and CDR2 SQIVND (reference sequence). The V end lost 7 bases, the J end lost 3 bases, and 9 bases lay between the germline ends. The CDR3 covers 12 residues. CDR3 nucleotides: TGTGCCAGTAACGACAGACACACTGAAGCTTTCTTT. It yields the protein CASNDRHTEAFF.

The chain is built from TRBV4-1 and TRBJ2-1; 9 bases align to TRBD1. The V gene end was trimmed by 0 bases and the J gene end by 6 bases; junction bases not matched to a gene: 6. CDR3 length: 16 residues. CDR1 and CDR2 from the germline V gene are MGHRA and YSYEKL. CDR3 in DNA: TGCGCCAGCAGCCAAGATCACACAGGGGGCTTCAATGAGCAGTTCTTC. Amino acids: CASSQDHTGGFNEQFF.